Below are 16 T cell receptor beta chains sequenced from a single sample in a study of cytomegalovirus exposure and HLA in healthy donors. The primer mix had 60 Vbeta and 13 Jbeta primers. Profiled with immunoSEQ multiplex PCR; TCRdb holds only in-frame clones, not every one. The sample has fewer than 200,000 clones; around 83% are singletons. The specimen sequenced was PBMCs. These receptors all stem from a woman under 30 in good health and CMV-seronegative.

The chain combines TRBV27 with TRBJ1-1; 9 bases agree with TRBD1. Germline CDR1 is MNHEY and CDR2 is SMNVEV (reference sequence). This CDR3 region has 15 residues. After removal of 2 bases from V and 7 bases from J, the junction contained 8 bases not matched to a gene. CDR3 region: CASSLGTGGWVEAFF. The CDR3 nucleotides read TGTGCCAGCAGTTTAGGAACAGGGGGCTGGGTTGAAGCTTTCTTT.

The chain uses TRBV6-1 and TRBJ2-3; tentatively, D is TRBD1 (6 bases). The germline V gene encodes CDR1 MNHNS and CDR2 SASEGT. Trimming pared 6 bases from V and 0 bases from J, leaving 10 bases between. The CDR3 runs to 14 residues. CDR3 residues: CASSDRFSTDTQYF. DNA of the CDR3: TGTGCCAGCAGCGACAGGTTTAGCACAGATACGCAGTATTTT.

The CDR3 DNA reads as TGTGCCAGCAGGACACGGACTAGCGGGAGGACTAGGGATACGCAGTATTTT. This translates into CASRTRTSGRTRDTQYF. This chain joins TRBV28 and TRBJ2-3; the match to TRBD2 covers 14 bases. Per germline, CDR1 MDHEN and CDR2 SYDVKM. This CDR3 spans 17 amino acids. The ends lost 6 bases at V and 6 bases at J; junction bases unmatched: 11.

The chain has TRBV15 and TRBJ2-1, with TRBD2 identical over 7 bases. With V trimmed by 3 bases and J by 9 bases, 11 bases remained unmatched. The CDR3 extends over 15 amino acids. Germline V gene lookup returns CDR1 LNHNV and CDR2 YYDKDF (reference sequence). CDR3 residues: CATSRSGTTDAEQFF. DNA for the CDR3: TGTGCCACCAGCAGGTCCGGGACTACCGACGCTGAGCAGTTCTTC.

CDR3 sequence reads: CASTGRGRTGELFF. The CDR3 nucleotides are TGTGCCAGCACGGGCAGGGGGCGAACCGGGGAGCTGTTTTTT. The chain recombines TRBV28 with TRBJ2-2; 8 bases agree with TRBD1. V was clipped by 7 bases and J by 5 bases; unmatched bases: 6. Germline V gene data show CDR1 as MDHEN and CDR2 as SYDVKM. The CDR3 spans 14 residues.

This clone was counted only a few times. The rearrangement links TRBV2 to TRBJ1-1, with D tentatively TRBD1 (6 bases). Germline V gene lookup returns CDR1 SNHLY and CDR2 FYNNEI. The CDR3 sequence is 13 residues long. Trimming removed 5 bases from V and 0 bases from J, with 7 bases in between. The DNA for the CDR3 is TGTGCCAGCAGTCGGACAGTGAACACTGAAGCTTTCTTT. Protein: CASSRTVNTEAFF.

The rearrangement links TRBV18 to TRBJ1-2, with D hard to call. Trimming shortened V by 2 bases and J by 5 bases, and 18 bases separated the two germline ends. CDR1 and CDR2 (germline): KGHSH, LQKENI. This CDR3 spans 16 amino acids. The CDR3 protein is CASSPDGLRPPYGYTF. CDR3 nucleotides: TGTGCCAGCTCACCAGACGGACTTCGGCCCCCATATGGCTACACCTTC.

The CDR3: CASSESGRNSPLHF. The CDR3 nucleotides are TGTGCCAGCAGTGAATCAGGCAGAAATTCACCCCTCCACTTT. V is TRBV25-1 and J is TRBJ1-6; the D is unclear. The germline V gene encodes CDR1 MGHDK and CDR2 SYGVNS. V was pared by 1 base and J by 7 bases, with 8 bases between. There are 14 residues in the CDR3.

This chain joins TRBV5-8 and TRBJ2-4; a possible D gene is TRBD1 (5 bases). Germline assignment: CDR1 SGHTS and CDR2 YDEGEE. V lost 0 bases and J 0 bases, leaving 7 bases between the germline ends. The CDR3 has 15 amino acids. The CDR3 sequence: CASSLVGLAKNIQYF. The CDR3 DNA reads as TGTGCCAGCAGCTTGGTGGGGCTAGCCAAAAACATTCAGTACTTC.

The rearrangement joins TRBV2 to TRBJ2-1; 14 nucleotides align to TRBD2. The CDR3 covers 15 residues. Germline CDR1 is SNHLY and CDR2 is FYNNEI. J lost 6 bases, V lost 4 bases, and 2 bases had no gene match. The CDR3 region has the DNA TGTGCCAGCAGTGGAGGACTAGCGGGAGGCAATGAGCAGTTCTTC. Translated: CASSGGLAGGNEQFF.

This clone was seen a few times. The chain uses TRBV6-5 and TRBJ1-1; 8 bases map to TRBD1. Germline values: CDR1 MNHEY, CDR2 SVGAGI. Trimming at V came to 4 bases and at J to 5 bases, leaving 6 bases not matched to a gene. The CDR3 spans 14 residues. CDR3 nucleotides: TGTGCCAGCAGTTCTCAGGGGGCATGGACTGAAGCTTTCTTT. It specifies CASSSQGAWTEAFF.

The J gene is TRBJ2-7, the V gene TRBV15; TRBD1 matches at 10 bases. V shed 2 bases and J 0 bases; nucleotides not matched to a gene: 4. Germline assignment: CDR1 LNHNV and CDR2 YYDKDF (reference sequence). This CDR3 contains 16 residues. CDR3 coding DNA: TGTGCCACCAGCAGAAGCCGGGACAGGGGCTCCTACGAGCAGTACTTC. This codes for CATSRSRDRGSYEQYF.

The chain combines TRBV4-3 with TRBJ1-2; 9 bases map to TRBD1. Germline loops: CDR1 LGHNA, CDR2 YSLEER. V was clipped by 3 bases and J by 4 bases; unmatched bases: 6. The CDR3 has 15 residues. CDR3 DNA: TGCGCCAGCAGCCAGTCCGGGACAGGGTTCTATGGCTACACCTTC. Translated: CASSQSGTGFYGYTF.

This chain's CDR3 is CAIPLRGTGSNEQFF. In DNA, the CDR3 is TGTGCCATTCCTCTTAGGGGGACAGGGTCCAATGAGCAGTTCTTC. J is TRBJ2-1 and V is TRBV7-9; 9 bases align to TRBD1. With 10 bases clipped from V and 6 bases from J, the junction kept 13 bases outside the gene matches. CDR3 size: 15 residues. Germline assignment: CDR1 SEHNR and CDR2 FQNEAQ (reference sequence).

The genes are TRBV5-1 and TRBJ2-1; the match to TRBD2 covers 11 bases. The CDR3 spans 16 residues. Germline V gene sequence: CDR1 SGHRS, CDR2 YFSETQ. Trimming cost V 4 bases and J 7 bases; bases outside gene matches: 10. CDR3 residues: CASSHPGLADLNEQFF. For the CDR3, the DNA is TGCGCCAGCAGCCACCCGGGACTAGCGGACTTGAATGAGCAGTTCTTC. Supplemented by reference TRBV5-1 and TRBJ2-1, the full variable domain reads KAGVTQTPRYLIKTRGQQVTLSCSPISGHRSVSWYQQTPGQGLQFLFEYFSETQRNKGNFPGRFSGRQFSNSRSEMNVSTLELGDSALYLCASSHPGLADLNEQFFGPGTRLTVL.

The CDR3 protein is CASSLDVVLAGVRGADTQYF. CDR3 sequence (DNA): TGTGCCAGCAGCTTAGATGTTGTGCTAGCGGGAGTTCGGGGCGCAGATACGCAGTATTTT. The V gene is TRBV11-3, the J gene TRBJ2-3, with 10 bases lining up with TRBD2. Germline CDR1 reads SGHNT; CDR2 reads YENEEA. V gave up 0 bases and J gave up 4 bases; unmatched junction bases: 16. This CDR3 has 20 residues. The entire variable domain, with the rest obtained from reference TRBV11-3 and TRBJ2-3, is as follows: EAGVVQSPRYKIIEKKQPVAFWCNPISGHNTLYWYLQNLGQGPELLIRYENEEAVDDSQLPKDRFSAERLKGVDSTLKIQPAELGDSAVYLCASSLDVVLAGVRGADTQYFGPGTRLTVL.